This paragraph reports one T cell receptor (beta chain). It has no known antigen specificity. It has no much larger one-base neighbor in the sample; base qualities were not kept. The CDR3 holds 15 amino acids from the cysteine to the phenylalanine. Only the CDR3 region is kept as DNA, spanning 45 bases read in frame from base 1. The CDR1 and CDR2 encoded by the germline V gene are SNHLY and FYNNEI. The junction shows trimming of 4 bases on V and 4 bases on J, and the gene matches do not reach 7 bases of it. TCRbeta CDR3 regions were amplified from genomic DNA using the immunoSEQ Assay, a bias-controlled multiplex PCR. From the authors' description of their analysis: The number of nucleated cells in each sample was estimated from the amplification of reference gene primers within the assay. To quantify the absolute abundance of each unique TCRbeta CDR3 rearrangement, sequence reads were collapsed and filtered. Productive Simpson clonality was computed per sample as the square root of Simpson's diversity index over productive rearrangements. TCRdb took over this immuneACCESS table, retaining in-frame rearrangements with V and J assigned. Such tables are incomplete; in checked studies, under half of the missing clones stem from an unresolved V gene, and the remainder is unexplained. V and J calls and clone size are as listed in that table; D and trimming were resolved from the DNA. Recorded for this sample are about 230,000 clones; roughly 87% of them occurred a single time. The ten largest account for approximately 11% of the sample.

The data were obtained in a study of blood T cell repertoires in COVID-19 (dated by TCRdb to the early 2020s). Concerning the study at large: Samples covering the acute and convalescent phases of COVID-19 were provided by collaborators in the United States, Italy and Spain. The prospective study material was composed of cDNA or gDNA derived from T cells, B-cell-depleted T cells, or PBMCs. Deeply sampled blood TCRbeta repertoires from subjects exposed to, actively infected with, or recovered from COVID-19 were included in the dataset. A freely available public database, intended as a resource for researchers studying the immune response to SARS-CoV-2, is where the repertoires were released. The samples were drawn from the first 160 participants of the ongoing ImmuneRACE study and from over 950 subjects provided by 6 global collaborators. Nearly every sample came with metadata listing a de-identified subject ID, COVID-19 status, age in years and sex. Where available, HLA class I and class II types were taken from metadata supplied by the sample provider and were not determined by assay-based typing.

Participants in the prospective study were enrolled through a virtual design, were aged roughly 18 to 100 years, and lived in about two dozen United States geographic areas. To assign participants to cohorts, the prospective study relied on clinical history that participants themselves reported in a screening survey and a study questionnaire. ImmuneRACE Cohort 3 recovered participants were defined by two consecutive negative NP/OP PCR tests, healthcare professional clearance, or symptom resolution. Each participant in the prospective study had whole blood, serum and a nasopharyngeal or oropharyngeal swab collected by mobile phlebotomists. Prospective study participants could optionally give additional blood draws and questionnaires over a roughly 2-month period. Prospective study blood samples were shipped either frozen or at room temperature before DNA extraction. Broader findings and caveats from the paper: How much clinical and demographic metadata was included differed by source and by participant, and the metadata was provided uncurated.

This clonotype originated in a man between 25 and 39 years old who had recovered from COVID-19. The sample taken for sequencing was PBMCs or T cells enriched from blood (not recorded which). The chain couples TRBV2 to TRBJ2-4, with 7 bases aligning to TRBD2. The CDR3: CASSAGGGTKNIQYF. At the DNA level, the sequence is TGTGCCAGCAGTGCGGGGGGTGGGACGAAAAACATTCAGTACTTC.